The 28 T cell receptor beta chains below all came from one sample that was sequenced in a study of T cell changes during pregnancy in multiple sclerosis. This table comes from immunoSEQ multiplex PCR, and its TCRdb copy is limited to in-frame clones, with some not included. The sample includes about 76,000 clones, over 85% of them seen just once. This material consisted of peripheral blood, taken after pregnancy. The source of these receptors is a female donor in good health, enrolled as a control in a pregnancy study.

The CDR3 coding sequence is TGTGCCACCAGCAGCAAACAGAGTCAGCCCCAGCATTTT. Translated, it gives CATSSKQSQPQHF. The rearrangement uses TRBV15 and TRBJ1-5; D not resolved. Trimming left V 3 bases short and J 6 bases short, with 9 bases between. CDR1 LNHNV and CDR2 YYDKDF come from the germline V gene (reference sequence). The CDR3 totals 13 residues.

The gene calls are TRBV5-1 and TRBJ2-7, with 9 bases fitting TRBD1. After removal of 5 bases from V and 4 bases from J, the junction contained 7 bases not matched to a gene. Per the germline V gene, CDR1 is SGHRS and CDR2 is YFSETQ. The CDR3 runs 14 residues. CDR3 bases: TGCGCCAGCAGTTGGACCGGGACAGGGTACGAGCAGTACTTC. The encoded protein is CASSWTGTGYEQYF.

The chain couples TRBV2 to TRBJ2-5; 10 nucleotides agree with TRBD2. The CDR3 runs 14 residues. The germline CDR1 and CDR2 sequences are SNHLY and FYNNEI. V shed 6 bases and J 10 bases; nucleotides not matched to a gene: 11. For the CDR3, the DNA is TGTGCCAGCAGATTAAGCGGGGGGGCCAGGCACCAGTACTTC. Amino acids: CASRLSGGARHQYF.

CDR3 bases: TGTGCCATCAGTGAGAAGTCTGGGGGCGAAGACGGCTACACCTTC. This sequence encodes CAISEKSGGEDGYTF. This chain links TRBV10-3 with TRBJ1-2; D possibly corresponds to TRBD1 (6 bases). CDR1 and CDR2 (germline): ENHRY, SYGVKD. V lost 2 bases and J 8 bases, leaving 18 bases between the germline ends. The CDR3 extends over 15 amino acids.

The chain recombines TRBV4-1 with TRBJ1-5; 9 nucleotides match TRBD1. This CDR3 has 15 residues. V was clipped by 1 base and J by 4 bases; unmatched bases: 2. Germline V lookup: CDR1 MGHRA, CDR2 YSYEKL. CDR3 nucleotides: TGCGCCAGCAGCCAAGGGGGGACAGGGAATCAGCCCCAGCATTTT. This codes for CASSQGGTGNQPQHF.

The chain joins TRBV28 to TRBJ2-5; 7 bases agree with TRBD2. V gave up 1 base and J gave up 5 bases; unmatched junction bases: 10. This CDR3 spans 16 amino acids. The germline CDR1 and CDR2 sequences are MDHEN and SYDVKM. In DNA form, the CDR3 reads TGTGCCAGCAGTTTATTTTCATCGGCGGGAGTCGAGACCCAGTACTTC. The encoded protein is CASSLFSSAGVETQYF.

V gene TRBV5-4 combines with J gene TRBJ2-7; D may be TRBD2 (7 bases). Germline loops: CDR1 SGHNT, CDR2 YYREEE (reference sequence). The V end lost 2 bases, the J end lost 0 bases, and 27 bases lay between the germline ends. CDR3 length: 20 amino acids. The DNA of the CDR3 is TGTGCCAGCAGCTTTGTTGGGGCTTGGGGGGGGCACACACTCTCCTACGAGCAGTACTTC. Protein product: CASSFVGAWGGHTLSYEQYF.

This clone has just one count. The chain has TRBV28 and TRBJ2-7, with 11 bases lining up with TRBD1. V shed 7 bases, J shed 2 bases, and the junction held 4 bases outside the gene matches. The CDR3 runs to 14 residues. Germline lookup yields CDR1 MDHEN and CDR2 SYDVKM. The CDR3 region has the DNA TGTGCCAGCACTTGGGGACAGGGGGCCTACGAGCAGTACTTC. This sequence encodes CASTWGQGAYEQYF.

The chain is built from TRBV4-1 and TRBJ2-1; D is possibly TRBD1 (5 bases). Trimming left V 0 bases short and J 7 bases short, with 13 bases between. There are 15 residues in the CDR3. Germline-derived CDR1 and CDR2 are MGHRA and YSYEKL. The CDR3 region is CASSQERTKGNEQFF. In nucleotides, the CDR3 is TGCGCCAGCAGCCAAGAGCGGACCAAGGGGAATGAGCAGTTCTTC.

CDR3 nucleotides: TGTGCCAGCAGCTTATCCCAGGGGCCATGGTGGGAAAAACTGTTTTTT. Residues: CASSLSQGPWWEKLFF. This chain joins TRBV7-4 and TRBJ1-4, with D possibly being TRBD1 (6 bases). The V gene's germline CDR1 is SGHVT and CDR2 SQSDAQ. V dropped 2 bases and J dropped 8 bases, with 18 bases sitting between them. This CDR3 comprises 16 residues. The variable domain in full, completed from reference TRBV7-4 and TRBJ1-4, reads GAGVSQSPRYKVAKRGRDVALRCDSISGHVTLYWYRQTLGQGSEVLTYSQSDAQRDKSGRPSGRFSAERPERSVSTLKIQRTEQGDSAVYLCASSLSQGPWWEKLFFGSGTQLSVL.

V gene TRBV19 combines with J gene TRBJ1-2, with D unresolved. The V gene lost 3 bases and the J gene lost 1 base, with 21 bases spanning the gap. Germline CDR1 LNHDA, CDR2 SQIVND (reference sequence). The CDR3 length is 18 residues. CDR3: CASSITPGSETVNYGYTF. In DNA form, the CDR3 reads TGTGCCAGTAGTATTACTCCTGGATCGGAGACGGTTAACTATGGCTACACCTTC.

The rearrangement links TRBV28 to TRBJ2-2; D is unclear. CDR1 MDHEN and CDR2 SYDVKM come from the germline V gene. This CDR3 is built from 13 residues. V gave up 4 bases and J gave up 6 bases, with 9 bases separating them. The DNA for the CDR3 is TGTGCCAGCAGTTCCCCGTCCGCCGGGGAGCTGTTTTTT. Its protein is CASSSPSAGELFF.

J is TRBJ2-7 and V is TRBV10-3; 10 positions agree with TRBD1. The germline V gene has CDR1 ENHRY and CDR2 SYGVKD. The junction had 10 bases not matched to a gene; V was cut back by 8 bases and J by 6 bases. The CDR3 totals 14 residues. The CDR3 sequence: CAIWDRGLEGEQYF. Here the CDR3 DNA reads TGTGCCATCTGGGACAGGGGACTTGAGGGCGAGCAGTACTTC.

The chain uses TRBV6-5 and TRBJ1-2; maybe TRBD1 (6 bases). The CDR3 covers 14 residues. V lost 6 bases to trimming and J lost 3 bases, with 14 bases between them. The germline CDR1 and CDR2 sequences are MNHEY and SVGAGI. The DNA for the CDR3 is TGTGCCAGCAGGTCAGGGGTTGGGGACTATGGCTACACCTTC. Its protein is CASRSGVGDYGYTF.

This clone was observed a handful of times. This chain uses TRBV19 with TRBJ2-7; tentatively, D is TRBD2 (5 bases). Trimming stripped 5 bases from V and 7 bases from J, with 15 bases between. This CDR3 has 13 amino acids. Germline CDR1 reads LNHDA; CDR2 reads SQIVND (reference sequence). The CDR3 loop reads CASSPMLAGEQYF. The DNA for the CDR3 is TGTGCCAGTAGTCCGATGCTAGCTGGGGAGCAGTACTTC.

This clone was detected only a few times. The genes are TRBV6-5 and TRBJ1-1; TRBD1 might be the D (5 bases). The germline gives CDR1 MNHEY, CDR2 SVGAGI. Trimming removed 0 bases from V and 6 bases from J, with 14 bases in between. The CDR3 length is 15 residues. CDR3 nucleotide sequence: TGTGCCAGCAGTTACTCGCAGGGTAGTTTCGCTGAAGCTTTCTTT. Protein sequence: CASSYSQGSFAEAFF.

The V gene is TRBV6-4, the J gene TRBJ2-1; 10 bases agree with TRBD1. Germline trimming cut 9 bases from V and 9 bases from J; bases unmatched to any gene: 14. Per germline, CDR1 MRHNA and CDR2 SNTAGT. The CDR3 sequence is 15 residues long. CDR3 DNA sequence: TGTGCCAGATTTACCGGGACAGGGGAGGGTAGTGAGCAGTTCTTC. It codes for CARFTGTGEGSEQFF.

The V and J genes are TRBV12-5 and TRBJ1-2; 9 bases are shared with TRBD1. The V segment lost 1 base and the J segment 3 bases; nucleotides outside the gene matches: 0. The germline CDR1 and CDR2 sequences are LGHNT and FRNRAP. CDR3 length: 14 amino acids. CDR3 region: CASGLGQGDYGYTF. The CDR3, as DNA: TGTGCTAGTGGTTTGGGACAGGGGGACTATGGCTACACCTTC.

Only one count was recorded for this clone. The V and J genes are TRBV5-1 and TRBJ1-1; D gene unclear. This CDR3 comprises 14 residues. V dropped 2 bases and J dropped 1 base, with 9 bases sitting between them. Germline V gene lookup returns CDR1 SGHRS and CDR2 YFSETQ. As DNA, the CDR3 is TGCGCCAGCAGCTTACAGAGCCGGAACACTGAAGCTTTCTTT. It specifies CASSLQSRNTEAFF. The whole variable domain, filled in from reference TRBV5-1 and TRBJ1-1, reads KAGVTQTPRYLIKTRGQQVTLSCSPISGHRSVSWYQQTPGQGLQFLFEYFSETQRNKGNFPGRFSGRQFSNSRSEMNVSTLELGDSALYLCASSLQSRNTEAFFGQGTRLTVV.

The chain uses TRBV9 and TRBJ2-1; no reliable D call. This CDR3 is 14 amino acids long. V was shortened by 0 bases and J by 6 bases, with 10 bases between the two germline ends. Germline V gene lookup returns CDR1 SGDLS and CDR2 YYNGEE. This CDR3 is CASSVAPLTNEQFF. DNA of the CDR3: TGTGCCAGCAGCGTAGCCCCCCTAACCAATGAGCAGTTCTTC.

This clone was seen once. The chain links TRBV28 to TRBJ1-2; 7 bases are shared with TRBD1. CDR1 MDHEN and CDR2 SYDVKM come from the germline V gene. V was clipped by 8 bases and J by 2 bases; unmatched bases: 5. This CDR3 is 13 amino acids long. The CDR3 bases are TGTGCCAGCGGGAACAGGGGAAACTATGGCTACACCTTC. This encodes CASGNRGNYGYTF.

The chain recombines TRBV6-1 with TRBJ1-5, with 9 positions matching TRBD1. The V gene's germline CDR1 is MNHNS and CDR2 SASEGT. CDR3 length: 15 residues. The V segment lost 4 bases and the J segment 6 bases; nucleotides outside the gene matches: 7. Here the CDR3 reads CASSAITGGGQPQHF. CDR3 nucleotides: TGTGCCAGCAGTGCAATAACAGGGGGCGGTCAGCCCCAGCATTTT.

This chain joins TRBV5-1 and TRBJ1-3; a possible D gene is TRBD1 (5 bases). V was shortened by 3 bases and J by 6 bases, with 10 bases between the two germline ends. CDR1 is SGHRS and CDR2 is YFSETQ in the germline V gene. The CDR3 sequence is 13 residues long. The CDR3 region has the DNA TGCGCCAGCAGCTCAGACAGCTTAAACACCATATATTTT. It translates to CASSSDSLNTIYF.

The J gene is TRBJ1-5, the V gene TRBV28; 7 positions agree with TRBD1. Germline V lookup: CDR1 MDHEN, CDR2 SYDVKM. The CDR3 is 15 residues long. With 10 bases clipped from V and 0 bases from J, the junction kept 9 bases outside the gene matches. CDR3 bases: TGTGCCACCGCGGACAGGCTTTATAGCAATCAGCCCCAGCATTTT. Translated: CATADRLYSNQPQHF.

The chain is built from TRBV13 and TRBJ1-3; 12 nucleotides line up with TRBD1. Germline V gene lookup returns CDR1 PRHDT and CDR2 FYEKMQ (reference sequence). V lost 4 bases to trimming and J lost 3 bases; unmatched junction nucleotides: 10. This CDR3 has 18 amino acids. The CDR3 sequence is CASSSGDRGRPFGNTIYF. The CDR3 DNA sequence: TGTGCCAGCAGCTCAGGGGACAGGGGGCGCCCCTTTGGAAACACCATATATTTT.

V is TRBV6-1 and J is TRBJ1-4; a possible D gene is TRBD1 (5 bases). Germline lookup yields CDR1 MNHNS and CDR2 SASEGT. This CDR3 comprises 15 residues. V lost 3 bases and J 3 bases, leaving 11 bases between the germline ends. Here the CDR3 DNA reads TGTGCCAGCAGTGACAGGGATACCGCTAATGAAAAACTGTTTTTT. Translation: CASSDRDTANEKLFF.

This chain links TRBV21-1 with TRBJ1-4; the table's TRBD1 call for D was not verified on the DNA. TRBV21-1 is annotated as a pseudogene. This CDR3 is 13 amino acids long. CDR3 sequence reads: CATRDRANEKLFF. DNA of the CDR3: TGTGCCACCCGGGACAGGGCTAATGAAAAACTGTTTTTT.

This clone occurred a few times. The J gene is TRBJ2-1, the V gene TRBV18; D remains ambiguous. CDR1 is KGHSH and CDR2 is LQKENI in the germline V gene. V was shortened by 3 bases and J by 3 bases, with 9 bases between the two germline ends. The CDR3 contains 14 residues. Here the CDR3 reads CASSPPTDYNEQFF. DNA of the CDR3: TGTGCCAGCTCACCCCCGACTGACTACAATGAGCAGTTCTTC.